This T cell receptor (beta chain) was observed in a study of response to subunit inactivated influenza vaccine. Study outcomes and limitations: There was a suggestion from the authors that each seasonal influenza vaccination recruits few new T cells.

TCRdb analysed the RT-PCR reads with MiXCR anew, one entry per CDR3 protein. The repertoire consists of 450,000 to 600,000 distinct CDR3 sequences, with about 7.2% occurring once and the leading ten covering around 13%. The CDR3 totals 13 residues. CDR1 is KGHSH and CDR2 is LQKENI in the germline V gene. The V and J ends lost 8 bases and 3 bases, in that order; junction bases with no gene match: 4. Remarks on this clonotype: The antigen is undetermined.

The clonotype originates from a man between 50 and 69 years old who received an inactivated influenza vaccine. The specimen was PBMCs from blood, collected about 23 months after vaccination. This rearrangement joins TRBV18 to TRBJ1-1; 9 bases fit TRBD1. CDR3 in amino acids: CASGQGLDTEAFF. The CDR3 nucleotides read TGTGCCAGCGGACAGGGGTTGGACACTGAAGCTTTCTTT.